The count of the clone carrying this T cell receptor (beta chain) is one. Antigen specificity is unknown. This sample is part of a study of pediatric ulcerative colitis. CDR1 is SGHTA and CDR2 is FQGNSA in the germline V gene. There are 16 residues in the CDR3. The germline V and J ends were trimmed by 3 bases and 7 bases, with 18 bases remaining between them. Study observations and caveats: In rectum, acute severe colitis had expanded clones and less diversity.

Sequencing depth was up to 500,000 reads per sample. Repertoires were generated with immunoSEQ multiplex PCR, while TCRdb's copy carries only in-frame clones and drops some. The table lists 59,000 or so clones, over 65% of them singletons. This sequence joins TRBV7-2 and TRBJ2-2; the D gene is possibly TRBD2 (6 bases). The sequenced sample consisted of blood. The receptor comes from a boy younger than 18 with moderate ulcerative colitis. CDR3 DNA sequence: TGTGCCAGCAGCTTTCTGCCCGGGCCCGGGGGCGGGGAGCTGTTTTTT. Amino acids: CASSFLPGPGGGELFF.